The T cell receptor beta chain under discussion was sequenced for a study of beta chain features in type 1 diabetes. Study information: Age, gender, cell numbers and subset yield matched between patients and controls.

The whole isolated RNA underwent reverse transcription, so sequencing captured expressed TCRB transcripts. The table came from immunoSEQ multiplex PCR; TCRdb's copy has only in-frame clones and leaves some out. Of about 240,000 clones detected, about 14% appear once; the ten largest clones hold just under 0.02%. V was clipped by 0 bases and J by 5 bases, with 11 bases between them. The CDR3 covers 15 residues. Germline V gene lookup returns CDR1 SGHVS and CDR2 FQNEAQ. A note on this clone: Its specificity is unknown.

Study-wide findings and caveats: In every one of the four CD4+ subsets, TCRB CDR3s were moderately but significantly shorter in Type 1 diabetes patients.

The material sequenced was naive CD4+ T cells from blood. The chain joins TRBV7-8 to TRBJ2-1, with D possibly matching TRBD2 (5 bases). This clonotype was sampled from a man under 40 with type 1 diabetes. Written as DNA, the CDR3 is TGTGCCAGCAGCTTAGCACTAGTGGCAAACAATGAGCAGTTCTTC. Its protein is CASSLALVANNEQFF.